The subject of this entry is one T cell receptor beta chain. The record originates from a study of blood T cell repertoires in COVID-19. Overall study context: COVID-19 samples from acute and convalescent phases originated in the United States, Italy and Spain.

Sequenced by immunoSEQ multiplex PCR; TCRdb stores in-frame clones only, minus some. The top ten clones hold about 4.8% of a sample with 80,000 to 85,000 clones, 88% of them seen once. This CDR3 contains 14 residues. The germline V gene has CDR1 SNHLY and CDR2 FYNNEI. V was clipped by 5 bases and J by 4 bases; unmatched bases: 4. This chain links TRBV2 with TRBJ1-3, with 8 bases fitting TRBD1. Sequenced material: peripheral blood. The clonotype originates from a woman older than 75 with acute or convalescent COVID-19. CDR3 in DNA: TGTGCCAGCAGTATACAGGGGGGAGGAAACACCATATATTTT. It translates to CASSIQGGGNTIYF.